This T cell receptor beta chain was recorded in a study of T cells after somatic rescue of genetic block (dated by TCRdb to 2020 to 2022). Regarding the research as a whole: The study assessed how robust, over the long term, a T-cell system was when the system had developed through somatic rescue of a genetic block in T-cell development.

Regarding this clone: The antigen it recognizes is unknown. No base-level quality is on record; no much larger clone is a single base apart.

Receptor libraries were prepared by the immunoSEQ multiplex PCR assay. The source is immuneACCESS, and TCRdb retained only in-frame sequences with V and J called. Part of the clones is not carried over; for the studies checked, unresolved V genes explain less than half of this, and the remainder is unexplained. A total of about 72,000 clones appear in this sample, approximately 91% of them only once. Approximately 3% of the sample is in the top ten clones. For CDR1 and CDR2, the germline V gene lists SGHTA and FQGNSA. From the cysteine through the phenylalanine, the CDR3 covers 14 amino acids. CDR3 DNA is the only sequence kept; it has 42 bases, read in frame from the first base. Germline trimming: 5 bases from V, 7 bases from J; junction bases outside gene matches: 8.

The chain uses TRBV7-2 and TRBJ2-7; 10 central bases correspond to TRBD1. This sequence originates from a man aged 25-40 years. The sequencing input was peripheral blood mononuclear cells (PBMCs). The CDR3 in this case is CASSLRQGAREQYF. The nucleotide sequence reads as follows: TGTGCCAGCAGCCTTAGACAGGGGGCGAGGGAGCAGTACTTC.